A selection of T cell receptor beta chains follows, all from one sample in a study of shared clonotypes between healthy human individuals. The assay was immunoSEQ multiplex PCR, and TCRdb's table has in-frame clones only and misses some. The table lists roughly 86,000 clones, 68% of them singletons. The sample consisted of memory CD8+ T cells sorted from blood. The receptors originated from a man between 25 and 39 years old in good health. The CDR3 runs from the conserved cysteine through the conserved F or W. The D gene is left open where the match is weak. Size tells how often a clone was seen (once, few, many) or the class of an expanded clone, and some rows leave it out.

TGTGCCAGCAGCTCACTCTCTCCCCGCGAGCAGTACTTC | CASSSLSPREQYF | - | TRBJ2-7 | once | TRBV5-8
TGTGCCAGCAGCGGCCGGGACAGTGCTTTGGGTGGCTACACCTTC | CASSGRDSALGGYTF | TRBD1 | TRBJ1-2 | - | TRBV7-2
TGTGCCAGCAATCAACTAGCGGGAGTCTACAATGAGCAGTTCTTC | CASNQLAGVYNEQFF | TRBD2 | TRBJ2-1 | few | TRBV7-2
TGTGCCAGCAGTTCCGACCGTGGCGGGAGGATGGATACGCAGTATTTT | CASSSDRGGRMDTQYF | TRBD2 | TRBJ2-3 | - | TRBV28
TGTGCCAGCAGGGACAGGGCGGGTAATGAAAAACTGTTTTTT | CASRDRAGNEKLFF | TRBD1 | TRBJ1-4 | - | TRBV6-1
TGTGCCAGCAGTGAAGCGCTCGGAAACTACGAGCAGTACTTC | CASSEALGNYEQYF | - | TRBJ2-7 | - | TRBV6-1
TGTGCCAGCAGTTACGGTCTAGCCTACGAGCAGTACTTC | CASSYGLAYEQYF | - | TRBJ2-7 | - | TRBV6-5
TGTGCCAGCAGCCAACGGACTAGCGGGGACACAGATACGCAGTATTTT | CASSQRTSGDTDTQYF | TRBD2 | TRBJ2-3 | - | TRBV5-4
TGTGCCAGCAGCCCAACGGGACTCCAAGAGACCCAGTACTTC | CASSPTGLQETQYF | - | TRBJ2-5 | few | TRBV7-3
TGTGCCAGCAGTTTACAGGGACGGTACAATGAGCAGTTCTTC | CASSLQGRYNEQFF | - | TRBJ2-1 | - | TRBV27
TGTGCCAGCAGCGAGGGAGGGTACACCGGGGAGCTGTTTTTT | CASSEGGYTGELFF | TRBD2 | TRBJ2-2 | - | TRBV5-6
TGTGCCAGCAGCCCCCAGCCGCAGCCCAATCAGCCCCAGCATTTT | CASSPQPQPNQPQHF | - | TRBJ1-5 | once | TRBV4-2
TGTGCCAGTAGTATGGACAGGGGCAACTACGAGCAGTACTTC | CASSMDRGNYEQYF | TRBD1 | TRBJ2-7 | - | TRBV19
TGTGCCAGCAGCCCGCGGACTAGCGGGACCCTATCCTACGAGCAGTACTTC | CASSPRTSGTLSYEQYF | TRBD2 | TRBJ2-7 | - | TRBV7-9
TGTGCCAGCAGCTCCAGGGCCCCCTACTCCTACGAGCAGTACTTC | CASSSRAPYSYEQYF | - | TRBJ2-7 | once | TRBV5-7
TGTGCCTGGACACTTGGGACAGCTCCGCGACAAGCTTTCTTT | CAWTLGTAPRQAFF | TRBD1 | TRBJ1-1 | - | TRBV30
TGCGCCAGCAGCCCCCTGGGCAGGGACCAAGAGACCCAGTACTTC | CASSPLGRDQETQYF | - | TRBJ2-5 | many | TRBV4-3
TGTGCCAGCAGCTTGGCCCCCAACTCCCAAAGCTCCTACAATGAGCAGTTCTTC | CASSLAPNSQSSYNEQFF | - | TRBJ2-1 | - | TRBV5-5
TGTGCCAGCAGCGCAAGCGGAAGAGAGACCCAGTACTTC | CASSASGRETQYF | - | TRBJ2-5 | - | TRBV7-9
TGTGCCAGCAGTTTAGGGGGTAGCTCGGGGTTTGCAGATACGCAGTATTTT | CASSLGGSSGFADTQYF | - | TRBJ2-3 | few | TRBV28
TGTGCCAGCAGTGAATGGAGAGGGAACAATCAGCCCCAGCATTTT | CASSEWRGNNQPQHF | - | TRBJ1-5 | once | TRBV2
TGCGCCAGCAGCTTACCTGACACCGGGGAGCTGTTTTTT | CASSLPDTGELFF | - | TRBJ2-2 | - | TRBV5-1
TGTGCCTGGAGTCGCCGGCAAGAGACCCAGTACTTC | CAWSRRQETQYF | - | TRBJ2-5 | - | TRBV30
TGTGCCAGCAGCCAAGTCCGGACTAGCGGGAGGCCTATACTCTACAATGAGCAGTTCTTC | CASSQVRTSGRPILYNEQFF | TRBD2 | TRBJ2-1 | - | TRBV14
TGTGCCAGCAGTTACTACCAGAGCTCCTACGAGCAGTACTTC | CASSYYQSSYEQYF | - | TRBJ2-7 | - | TRBV6-5
TGTGCCAGCAGCCGCGGGGTCTCCGAGCAGTACTTC | CASSRGVSEQYF | - | TRBJ2-7 | few | TRBV7-9
TGCGCCAGCAACTGGGATGGGACTCCTTCCTACGAGCAGTACTTC | CASNWDGTPSYEQYF | - | TRBJ2-7 | - | TRBV5-1
TGCGCCAGCAGTGATGTCTCCAGAATTGCAACTAATGAAAAACTGTTTTTT | CASSDVSRIATNEKLFF | - | TRBJ1-4 | once | TRBV10-2
TGCGCCAGCAGCCAAGATCCCGGCAACGACGAGCAGTACTTC | CASSQDPGNDEQYF | - | TRBJ2-7 | - | TRBV4-1
TGCGCCAGCAGCCAAGATTACCCCACTGAAGCTTTCTTT | CASSQDYPTEAFF | - | TRBJ1-1 | few | TRBV4-3
TGCGCCAGCAGCCGGCCAGCCGACTACGAGCAGTACTTC | CASSRPADYEQYF | - | TRBJ2-7 | few | TRBV4-3
TGCAGAGCCGGGACGGCATACGAGCAGTACTTC | CRAGTAYEQYF | - | TRBJ2-7 | - | TRBV20-1
TGTGCCAGCAGTTACTCGGGGGGGGCGGCGGGAAACACCATATATTTT | CASSYSGGAAGNTIYF | - | TRBJ1-3 | - | TRBV6-5
TGTGCCAGCAGCCAGGCGCCGGCGTACTTTAATGGCTACACCTTC | CASSQAPAYFNGYTF | - | TRBJ1-2 | - | TRBV11-2
TGTGCCAGCACCGGTAACTCCTACGAGCAGTACTTC | CASTGNSYEQYF | - | TRBJ2-7 | - | TRBV28
TGTGCCAGCAGCTTGGAACAGGGCAATGAAGCTTTCTTT | CASSLEQGNEAFF | - | TRBJ1-1 | - | TRBV5-4
TGTGCCAGCAGCTTGTTGGGTAGCGGGAGGACGGGGGGTACGCAGTATTTT | CASSLLGSGRTGGTQYF | TRBD2 | TRBJ2-3 | - | TRBV5-4
TGTGCTAGCAGCCACGATCCCGGGACAACGAACACCGGGGAGCTGTTTTTT | CASSHDPGTTNTGELFF | - | TRBJ2-2 | - | TRBV7-7
TGCGCCAGCAGCTTTCAGGGCCAGGGTCAGCCCCAGCATTTT | CASSFQGQGQPQHF | - | TRBJ1-5 | - | TRBV5-1
TGTGCCAGCAGTGACCACTGGGATGAGCAGTTCTTC | CASSDHWDEQFF | - | TRBJ2-1 | - | TRBV2
TGTGCCAGCAGCGGAAGGACTAGGGACTACGAGCAGTACTTC | CASSGRTRDYEQYF | TRBD2 | TRBJ2-7 | - | TRBV2
TGTGCCAGCAGCTTAGCGAGTGGCTATGGCTACACCTTC | CASSLASGYGYTF | - | TRBJ1-2 | - | TRBV7-8
TGCGCCAGCAGCCCAAGTGGTTTGTGGGTCAGGACTAATGAAAAACTGTTTTTT | CASSPSGLWVRTNEKLFF | - | TRBJ1-4 | - | TRBV5-1
TGCGCCAGCAGCTTGGTTGTTAGCGGGAGGGCGAACACCGGGGAGCTGTTTTTT | CASSLVVSGRANTGELFF | TRBD2 | TRBJ2-2 | - | TRBV5-1
TGTGCCAGCAGCCCCCCGCGGGTAGTGACCTACAATGAGCAGTTCTTC | CASSPPRVVTYNEQFF | - | TRBJ2-1 | - | TRBV11-2
TGTGCCAGCAGCGTAGCGGGGCCCCTGGATACGCAGTATTTT | CASSVAGPLDTQYF | - | TRBJ2-3 | - | TRBV9
TGTGCCAGCAGCCCGAGGGACCCCGGGGACACTGAAGCTTTCTTT | CASSPRDPGDTEAFF | - | TRBJ1-1 | - | TRBV11-2